This TCR beta chain appears in the sequencing data of a study of identical twins. Study-level findings and limits: Among beta out-of-frame sequences, excess sharing between twins appeared weaker. The abundant beta clonotypes from cord blood had fewer insertions, and memory repertoires had none of this.

This clonotype has a count of ten or more. Antigen specificity is unknown. Template switching introduced a universal primer site, and the cDNA bore unique molecular identifiers. TCRdb passed the 5' RACE reads through MiXCR, listing each CDR3 protein once. The sample yields about 240,000 distinct CDR3 sequences, 8% to 11% seen once. CDR1 is DFQATT, CDR2 SNEGSKA, per germline (reference sequence). The ends lost 5 bases at V and 6 bases at J; junction bases unmatched: 9. This CDR3 comprises 13 residues. Healthy Caucasian individuals made up all the donors. This receptor was taken from a man aged 45-65 years in good health. The source material was memory T cells sorted from blood. The rearrangement uses TRBV20-1 and TRBJ1-1, with 7 bases fitting TRBD1. The CDR3: CSAVQGRDAEAFF. The CDR3 nucleotides read TGCAGTGCTGTACAGGGGAGGGACGCTGAAGCTTTCTTT.